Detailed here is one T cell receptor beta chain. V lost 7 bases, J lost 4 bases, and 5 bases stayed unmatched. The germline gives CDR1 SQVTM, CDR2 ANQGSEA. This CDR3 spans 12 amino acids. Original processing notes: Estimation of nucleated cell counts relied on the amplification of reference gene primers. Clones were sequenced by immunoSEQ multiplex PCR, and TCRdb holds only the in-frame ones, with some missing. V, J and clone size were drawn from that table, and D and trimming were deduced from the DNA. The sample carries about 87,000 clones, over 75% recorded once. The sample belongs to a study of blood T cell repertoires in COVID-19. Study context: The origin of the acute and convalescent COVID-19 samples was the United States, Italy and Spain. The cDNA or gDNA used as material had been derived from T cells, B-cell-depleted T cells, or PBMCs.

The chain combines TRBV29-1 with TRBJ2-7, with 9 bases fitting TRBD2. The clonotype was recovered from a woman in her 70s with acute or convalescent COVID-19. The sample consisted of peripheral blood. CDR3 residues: CSGGGASYEQYF. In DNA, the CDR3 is TGCAGCGGCGGGGGGGCTTCTTACGAGCAGTACTTC.